The 27 T cell receptor beta chains reported below all come from one sample, sequenced in a study of glioma-infiltrating T cells. Using RNA template, CDR3s of TCR alpha and beta were amplified with iRepertoire arm-PCR. Using its own MiXCR run on the multiplex PCR reads, TCRdb lists one record per CDR3 protein. The top ten clones hold over 5.5% of a sample with approximately 90,000 distinct CDR3 sequences, 20% to 25% of them seen once. Specimen: glioma tissue, nonneoplastic brain tissue, or PBMCs (not recorded which). All receptors derive from a human donor with low-grade glioma or glioblastoma, undergoing nonglioma brain surgery, or in good health (not recorded which).

This clonotype was observed at least ten times. The chain joins TRBV10-3 to TRBJ1-2, with TRBD1 matching 10 bases. The V segment lost 0 bases and the J segment 4 bases; nucleotides outside the gene matches: 5. The CDR3 sequence is 16 residues long. Germline CDR1 and CDR2: ENHRY and SYGVKD. In nucleotides, the CDR3 is TGTGCCATCAGTGAGTCCGGGACAGGGGTTGGCTATGGCTACACCTTC. Translated: CAISESGTGVGYGYTF.

The gene calls are TRBV18 and TRBJ2-7; 7 bases map to TRBD1. Germline V gives CDR1 KGHSH, CDR2 LQKENI. This CDR3 has 14 residues. V shed 5 bases and J 2 bases; nucleotides not matched to a gene: 6. The CDR3, as DNA: TGTGCCAGCTCATCTAAGACAGGGCCCTACGAGCAGTACTTC. This encodes CASSSKTGPYEQYF.

This clonotype was detected many times. The CDR3 loop is CASSSGTSGYEQYF. The CDR3 DNA follows: TGTGCCAGCAGTTCCGGGACTAGCGGCTACGAGCAGTACTTC. This rearrangement joins TRBV2 to TRBJ2-7, with 11 bases that match TRBD2. The CDR3 covers 14 residues. J gave up 3 bases and V 5 bases, and 3 bases lay outside the gene matches. Per the germline V gene, CDR1 is SNHLY and CDR2 is FYNNEI.

There are many counts of this clonotype. The chain couples TRBV4-1 to TRBJ2-7; 9 nucleotides align to TRBD2. CDR3 length: 16 amino acids. Germline CDR1 reads MGHRA; CDR2 reads YSYEKL. J gave up 3 bases and V 0 bases, and 6 bases lay outside the gene matches. CDR3 coding DNA: TGCGCCAGCAGCCAAGATTCAGCGGGGGGATTCTACGAGCAGTACTTC. This translates into CASSQDSAGGFYEQYF.

The chain is built from TRBV29-1 and TRBJ1-2; TRBD1 matches at 10 bases. Unmatched junction bases numbered 13, after V lost 5 bases and J lost 4 bases. The CDR3 contains 16 residues. Germline CDR1 reads SQVTM; CDR2 reads ANQGSEA. CDR3 bases: TGCAGCGTTCCCTCAGGGACAGGGGTTCGTGGCTATGGCTACACCTTC. This encodes CSVPSGTGVRGYGYTF.

This clonotype showed up just a few times. CDR3 DNA sequence: TGTGCCACCAGCAGAGATGGCCTGGGGACAGGGGCAAATCAGCCCCAGCATTTT. It codes for CATSRDGLGTGANQPQHF. This chain connects TRBV15 to TRBJ1-5, with TRBD1 identical over 10 bases. The CDR3 covers 18 residues. With V trimmed by 0 bases and J by 4 bases, 9 bases remained unmatched. Per germline, CDR1 LNHNV and CDR2 YYDKDF (reference sequence).

This clonotype was seen at least ten times. The CDR3 is CASSLFYRGNEKLFF. DNA of the CDR3: TGTGCCAGCAGTTTATTCTACAGGGGTAACGAAAAACTGTTTTTT. V gene TRBV27 combines with J gene TRBJ1-4, with 7 bases aligning to TRBD1. The germline CDR1 and CDR2 sequences are MNHEY and SMNVEV (reference sequence). The trim removed 1 base at V and 8 bases at J, leaving 7 bases unmatched. This CDR3 contains 15 residues.

This clonotype was seen only a few times. This chain uses TRBV7-2 with TRBJ2-5, with 9 bases that match TRBD2. The V and J ends lost 3 bases and 5 bases, in that order; junction bases with no gene match: 4. This CDR3 has 14 amino acids. CDR1 and CDR2 (germline): SGHTA, FQGNSA. This CDR3 is CASSFSGRSETQYF. In nucleotides, the CDR3 is TGTGCCAGCAGCTTTAGCGGGAGATCGGAGACCCAGTACTTC.

The chain links TRBV5-1 to TRBJ1-2, with D possibly TRBD1 on 5 matching bases. CDR1 SGHRS and CDR2 YFSETQ come from the germline V gene. V lost 4 bases, J lost 2 bases, and 15 bases lay in between. The CDR3 runs to 15 residues. The DNA for the CDR3 is TGCGCCAGCAGCCCCCGGGAGGGGAGGAACTATGGCTACACCTTC. Residues: CASSPREGRNYGYTF.

In its sample, this clonotype was seen many times. The DNA of the CDR3 is TGTGCCAGCAGCTCAGGGACAAACTCTGGAAACACCATATATTTT. As protein: CASSSGTNSGNTIYF. The chain uses TRBV7-2 and TRBJ1-3, with a possible D match to TRBD1 (6 bases). The germline V gene encodes CDR1 SGHTA and CDR2 FQGNSA. V was cut by 4 bases and J by 0 bases, with 10 bases left in between. The CDR3 is 15 residues long. Full variable domain (rest looked up from reference TRBV7-2 and TRBJ1-3): GAGVSQSPSNKVTEKGKDVELRCDPISGHTALYWYRQSLGQGLEFLIYFQGNSAPDKSGLPSDRFSAERTGGSVSTLTIQRTQQEDSAVYLCASSSGTNSGNTIYFGEGSWLTVV.

In its sample, this clonotype was seen a few times. The chain links TRBV10-2 to TRBJ2-7, with a possible D match to TRBD1 (7 bases). V was cut by 7 bases and J by 4 bases, with 11 bases left in between. Germline CDR1 reads WSHSY; CDR2 reads SAAADI. The CDR3 spans 12 residues. The CDR3 nucleotides are TGCGCCAGCACCAGGGGGGAGTACGAGCAGTACTTC. This gives the protein CASTRGEYEQYF.

This clonotype was seen at least ten times. The CDR3 bases are TGCAGTGCTAGTAAAGGACTAGCGGGAGTTGGAGATACGCAGTATTTT. Amino acids: CSASKGLAGVGDTQYF. V and J are TRBV20-1 and TRBJ2-3, with 13 positions matching TRBD2. The V gene's germline CDR1 is DFQATT and CDR2 SNEGSKA (reference sequence). The ends lost 3 bases at V and 5 bases at J; junction bases unmatched: 8. The CDR3 contains 16 residues.

This chain uses TRBV30 with TRBJ1-1, with no clear D. Between the trimmed V and J ends, which lost 3 bases and 5 bases, there was a span of 7 bases. The germline V gene encodes CDR1 GTSNPN and CDR2 SVGIG (reference sequence). The CDR3 is 11 amino acids. CDR3 loop: CAWSIGTEAFF. CDR3 coding DNA: TGTGCCTGGAGCATTGGGACTGAAGCTTTCTTT.

This clonotype was observed at least ten times. This chain uses TRBV12-3 or TRBV12-4 with TRBJ2-1, with TRBD1 matching 8 bases. This CDR3 contains 14 residues. Trimming at V came to 6 bases and at J to 6 bases, leaving 7 bases not matched to a gene. The CDR3 reads CASSGQGNSNEQFF. In nucleotides, the CDR3 is TGTGCCAGCAGCGGACAGGGCAATTCCAATGAGCAGTTCTTC.

This clonotype was counted a few times. The genes are TRBV19 and TRBJ2-2; D might be TRBD1 or TRBD2, each matching 5 bases. Germline V gives CDR1 LNHDA, CDR2 SQIVND (reference sequence). This CDR3 contains 12 residues. V was shortened by 5 bases and J by 6 bases, with 7 bases between the two germline ends. CDR3 amino acids: CASSRGAGELFF. The DNA for the CDR3 is TGTGCCAGTAGTCGAGGGGCCGGGGAGCTGTTTTTT.

The chain joins TRBV5-6 to TRBJ2-3; D gene uncertain. CDR3 size: 14 residues. Per the germline V gene, CDR1 is SGHDT and CDR2 is YYEEEE. Trimming left V 2 bases short and J 0 bases short, with 7 bases between. The CDR3 sequence is CASSFVTSTDTQYF. Written as DNA, the CDR3 is TGTGCCAGCAGCTTTGTTACTAGCACAGATACGCAGTATTTT.

CDR3 loop: CASSLASLRGAYNEQFF. The CDR3 DNA follows: TGCGCCAGCAGCTTGGCCTCGTTGCGGGGGGCCTACAATGAGCAGTTCTTC. The rearrangement links TRBV5-1 to TRBJ2-1; 8 nucleotides line up with TRBD2. The CDR3 runs to 17 residues. In germline, CDR1 is SGHRS, CDR2 YFSETQ. The V segment lost 0 bases and the J segment 2 bases; nucleotides outside the gene matches: 7.

This clonotype was observed a few times. J is TRBJ1-6 and V is TRBV11-2; TRBD1 is a possible D gene (6 bases). This CDR3 has 15 residues. The V end was cut by 5 bases, the J end by 9 bases, with 17 bases between. From germline, CDR1 is SGHAT and CDR2 FQNNGV. The CDR3 region is CASSPGGTYGSPLHF. As DNA, the CDR3 is TGTGCCAGCAGCCCCGGGGGGACATATGGTTCACCCCTCCACTTT.

This clonotype was observed at least ten times. This chain joins TRBV18 and TRBJ1-5, with 10 bases that match TRBD1. The germline CDR1 and CDR2 sequences are KGHSH and LQKENI. The CDR3 runs to 15 residues. V gave up 3 bases and J gave up 5 bases; unmatched junction bases: 4. Here the CDR3 reads CASSPGGQGHQPQHF. The CDR3 DNA reads as TGTGCCAGCTCACCGGGGGGACAGGGGCATCAGCCCCAGCATTTT.

The chain joins TRBV7-9 to TRBJ2-2; unclear D gene. Trimming took off 1 base at V and 7 bases at J, with 7 bases between the two ends. The CDR3 has 13 amino acids. Germline values: CDR1 SEHNR, CDR2 FQNEAQ (reference sequence). The CDR3, as DNA: TGTGCCAGCAGCTTAGAGGACGGCGGGGAGCTGTTTTTT. Translating gives CASSLEDGGELFF. The complete variable domain, with remaining parts taken from reference TRBV7-9 and TRBJ2-2, reads DTGVSQNPRHKITKRGQNVTFRCDPISEHNRLYWYRQTLGQGPEFLTYFQNEAQLEKSRLLSDRFSAERPKGSFSTLEIQRTEQGDSAMYLCASSLEDGGELFFGEGSRLTVL.

This clonotype was detected ten times or more. In DNA form, the CDR3 reads TGTGCCAGCTCACCAAGGACAGGGGTCAATCAGCCCCAGCATTTT. This encodes CASSPRTGVNQPQHF. V is TRBV18 and J is TRBJ1-5; 9 nucleotides line up with TRBD1. CDR3 length: 15 residues. CDR1 is KGHSH and CDR2 is LQKENI in the germline V gene. V shed 2 bases, J shed 3 bases, and the junction held 2 bases outside the gene matches.

This clonotype was picked up many times. CDR3 DNA sequence: TGTGCCAGCAGCCCCTTTGCTGGGAACAACTATGGCTACACCTTC. Its translation: CASSPFAGNNYGYTF. The chain joins TRBV3-1 to TRBJ1-2, with unresolved D. The CDR3 spans 15 residues. Trimming pared 4 bases from V and 2 bases from J, leaving 14 bases between. Germline V CDR1 and CDR2: LGHDT, YNNKEL (reference sequence).

There are a few counts of this clonotype. J is TRBJ2-1 and V is TRBV24-1, with TRBD2 identical over 7 bases. Germline V gives CDR1 KGHDR, CDR2 SFDVKD. The J segment lost 5 bases and the V segment lost 4 bases, leaving 4 bases of the junction unmatched. The CDR3 is 14 residues long. The CDR3 protein is CATSETSSDNEQFF. The CDR3, as DNA: TGTGCCACCAGTGAGACTAGCAGCGACAATGAGCAGTTCTTC.

This clonotype was recorded at least ten times. The CDR3: CSVARRNKNIQYF. The CDR3 region has the DNA TGCAGTGTGGCCAGGAGAAACAAAAACATTCAGTACTTC. The genes are TRBV20-1 and TRBJ2-4; D remains ambiguous. The CDR3 contains 13 residues. Germline values: CDR1 DFQATT, CDR2 SNEGSKA (reference sequence). V dropped 7 bases and J dropped 3 bases, with 13 bases sitting between them.

This clonotype was recorded at least ten times. CDR3 in DNA: TGTGCCAGCAGCCCCACTTATGGGGGGATGAACACTGAAGCTTTCTTT. It is translated as CASSPTYGGMNTEAFF. V usage is TRBV7-6 and J usage is TRBJ1-1; possible D gene TRBD1, 5 bases. CDR3 length: 16 amino acids. V was clipped by 5 bases and J by 0 bases, with 16 bases between them. Germline V gene sequence: CDR1 SGHVS, CDR2 FNYEAQ.

This clonotype was counted many times. The CDR3: CASSLHLGWREDTEAFF. As DNA, the CDR3 is TGTGCCAGCAGCCTCCACCTAGGGTGGAGGGAGGACACTGAAGCTTTCTTT. V and J are TRBV16 and TRBJ1-1; the D is unclear. Trimming took 4 bases from V and 3 from J, leaving 21 bases between them. Germline-derived CDR1 and CDR2 are KGHSY and FQNENV. The CDR3 consists of 17 residues.

This clonotype has a count of ten or more. The CDR3 region has the DNA TGTGCCAGCAGAGACAGGAGTAACTATGGCTACACCTTC. Its protein is CASRDRSNYGYTF. The chain has TRBV27 and TRBJ1-2, with D perhaps matching TRBD1 (6 bases). Germline values: CDR1 MNHEY, CDR2 SMNVEV (reference sequence). This CDR3 is built from 13 residues. Trimming stripped 6 bases from V and 1 base from J, with 9 bases between.